This T cell receptor (beta chain) was profiled in a study of glioma-infiltrating T cells. Germline V CDR1 and CDR2: MNHEY, SVGAGI. CDR3 size: 15 residues. Concerning this clonotype: What it binds is not known. One end of the junction is discordant with germline, which a read error may explain. Being off target in a library aimed at alpha chains, this beta chain has a size of little meaning.

Overall study results and limits: Above-expected tissue-blood divergence occurred in all gliomas, most in low-grade ones.

Amplification of TCR alpha and beta CDR3 regions from RNA used iRepertoire nested multiplex PCR. One entry per CDR3 protein, called by TCRdb with MiXCR from the multiplex PCR reads. Counted here are 3,500 to 4,000 distinct CDR3 sequences, about 90% occurring once; the ten biggest clones make up less than 30%. Input material: glioma tissue, nonneoplastic brain tissue, or PBMCs (not recorded which). The V call is TRBV6-5, the J call TRBJ1-1; D is perhaps TRBD1 (5 bases). This TCR was sampled from a human donor with low-grade glioma or glioblastoma, undergoing nonglioma brain surgery, or in good health (not recorded which). For the CDR3, the DNA is TGTGCCAGCAGTTATCAGGGACCCGGGAGCACTAAAGCTTTCTTT. It yields the protein CASSYQGPGSTKAFF.